The 2 T cell receptor beta chains below come from one sample, sequenced in a study of blood T cell repertoires in COVID-19. Data came from immunoSEQ multiplex PCR; TCRdb stores just in-frame clones and leaves some out. The sample has fewer than 250,000 clones, around 90% seen once. Sequenced: peripheral blood. The receptors were sampled from a man aged 25-45 years with COVID-19, enrolled during active disease.

The chain couples TRBV3-1 (or the pseudogene TRBV3-2) to TRBJ1-5; TRBD1 matches 8 bases. Per the germline V gene, CDR1 is LGHDT and CDR2 is YNNKEL (reference sequence). The CDR3 covers 16 residues. V was pared by 4 bases and J by 0 bases, with 5 bases of the junction left unmatched. CDR3 sequence: CASSPGTGASNQPQHF. In DNA, the CDR3 is TGTGCCAGCAGCCCCGGGACAGGCGCTAGCAATCAGCCCCAGCATTTT.

This sequence joins TRBV7-3 and TRBJ2-1, with 9 bases fitting TRBD2. This CDR3 comprises 19 residues. Looked up from germline, CDR1 is SGHTA and CDR2 is FQGTGA. V was clipped by 2 bases and J by 4 bases; unmatched bases: 15. The CDR3 region is CASSLRTGGRALGYNEQFF. CDR3 sequence (DNA): TGTGCCAGCAGCTTACGGACTGGCGGGAGGGCGTTAGGGTACAATGAGCAGTTCTTC.